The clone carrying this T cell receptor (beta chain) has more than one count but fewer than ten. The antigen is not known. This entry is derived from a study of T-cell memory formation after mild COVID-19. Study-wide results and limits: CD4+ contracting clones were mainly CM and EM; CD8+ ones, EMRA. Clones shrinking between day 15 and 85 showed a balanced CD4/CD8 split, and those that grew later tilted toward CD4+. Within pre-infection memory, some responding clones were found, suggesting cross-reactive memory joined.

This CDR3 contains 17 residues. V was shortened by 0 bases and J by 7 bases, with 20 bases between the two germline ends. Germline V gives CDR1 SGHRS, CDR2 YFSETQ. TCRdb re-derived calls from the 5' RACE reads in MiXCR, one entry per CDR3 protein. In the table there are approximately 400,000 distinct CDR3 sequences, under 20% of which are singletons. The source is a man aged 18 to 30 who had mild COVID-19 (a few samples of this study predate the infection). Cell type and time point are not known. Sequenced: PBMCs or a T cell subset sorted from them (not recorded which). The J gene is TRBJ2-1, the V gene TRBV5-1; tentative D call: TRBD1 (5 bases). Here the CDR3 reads CASSLAGLGELGNEQFF. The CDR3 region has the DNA TGCGCCAGCAGCTTGGCCGGGTTAGGGGAACTTGGTAATGAGCAGTTCTTC.